This TCR beta chain comes out of a study of regulatory T cells in long-lasting Graves disease. Across the study: Treatment with antithyroid drugs for over 5 years, together with positive TSH receptor antibodies, meant persistent Graves' disease.

From germline, CDR1 is SGHAT and CDR2 FQNNGV. The CDR3 extends over 13 amino acids. The ends were cut back, 5 bases at V and 6 bases at J, with 11 bases in the middle. The TCR beta library used iRepertoire HTBI primers with Arm-PCR amplification of CDR3. TCRdb called the multiplex PCR reads again in MiXCR, with one record for every CDR3 protein. The sample has about 310,000 distinct CDR3 sequences; roughly a fifth are singletons. This clonotype was counted ten times or more. Time point here: persistent/refractory GD, antithyroid drugs over 5 years with positive TRAb. Following extraction of RNA from PBMCs, that RNA was used to make the TCR library.

The starting material was peripheral blood mononuclear cells (PBMCs), obtained when the disease was refractory, from a patient treated with antithyroid drugs. The TCR was taken from a female donor with Graves disease. The rearrangement links TRBV11-2 to TRBJ1-5; D not certain. CDR3 bases: TGTGCCAGCAGCGCCGGAGGGTTTCAGCCCCAGCATTTT. Translating gives CASSAGGFQPQHF. The full variable domain, completed using reference TRBV11-2 and TRBJ1-5, is EAGVAQSPRYKIIEKRQSVAFWCNPISGHATLYWYQQILGQGPKLLIQFQNNGVVDDSQLPKDRFSAERLKGVDSTLKIQPAKLEDSAVYLCASSAGGFQPQHFGDGTRLSIL.